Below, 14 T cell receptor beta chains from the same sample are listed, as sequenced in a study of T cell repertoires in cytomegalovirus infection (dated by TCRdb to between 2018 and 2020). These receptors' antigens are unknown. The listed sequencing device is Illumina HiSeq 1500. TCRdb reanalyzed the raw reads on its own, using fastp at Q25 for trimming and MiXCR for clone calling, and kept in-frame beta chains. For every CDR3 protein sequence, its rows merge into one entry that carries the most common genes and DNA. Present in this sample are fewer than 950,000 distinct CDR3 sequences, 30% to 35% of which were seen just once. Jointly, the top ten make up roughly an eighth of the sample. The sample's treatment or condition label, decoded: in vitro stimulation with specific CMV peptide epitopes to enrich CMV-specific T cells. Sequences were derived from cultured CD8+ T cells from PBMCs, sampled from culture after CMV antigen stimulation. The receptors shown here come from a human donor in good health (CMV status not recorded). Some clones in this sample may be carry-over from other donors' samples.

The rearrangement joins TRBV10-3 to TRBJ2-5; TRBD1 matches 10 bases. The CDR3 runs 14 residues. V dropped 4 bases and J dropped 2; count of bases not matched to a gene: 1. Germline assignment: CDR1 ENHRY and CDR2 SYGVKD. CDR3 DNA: TGTGCCATCAGTGGGGGACAGGGGCAAGAGACCCAGTACTTC. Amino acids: CAISGGQGQETQYF.

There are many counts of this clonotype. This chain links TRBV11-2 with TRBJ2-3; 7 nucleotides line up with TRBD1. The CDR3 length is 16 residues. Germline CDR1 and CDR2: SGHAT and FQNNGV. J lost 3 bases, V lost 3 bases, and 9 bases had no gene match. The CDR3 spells CASSFRDRESTDTQYF. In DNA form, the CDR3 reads TGTGCCAGCAGCTTCCGGGACAGAGAGTCAACAGATACGCAGTATTTT.

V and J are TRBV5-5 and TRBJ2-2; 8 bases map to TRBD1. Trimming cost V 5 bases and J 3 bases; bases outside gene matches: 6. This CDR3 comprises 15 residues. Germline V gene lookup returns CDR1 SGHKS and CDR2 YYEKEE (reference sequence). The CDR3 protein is CASRQGQGDTGELFF. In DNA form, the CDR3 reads TGTGCCAGCAGGCAAGGACAGGGAGACACCGGGGAGCTGTTTTTT.

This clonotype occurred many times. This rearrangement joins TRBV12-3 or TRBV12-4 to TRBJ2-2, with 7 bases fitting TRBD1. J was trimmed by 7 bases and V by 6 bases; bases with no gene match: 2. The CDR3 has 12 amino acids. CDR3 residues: CASSRGIGELFF. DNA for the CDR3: TGTGCCAGCAGCAGGGGGATCGGGGAGCTGTTTTTT.

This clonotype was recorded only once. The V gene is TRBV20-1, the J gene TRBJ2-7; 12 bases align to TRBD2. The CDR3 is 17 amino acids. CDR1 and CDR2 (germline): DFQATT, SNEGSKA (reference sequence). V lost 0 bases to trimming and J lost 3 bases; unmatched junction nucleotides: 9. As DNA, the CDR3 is TGCAGTGCTAGAGATTGGGCTAGCGGGGGGGGGTACTACGAGCAGTACTTC. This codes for CSARDWASGGGYYEQYF.

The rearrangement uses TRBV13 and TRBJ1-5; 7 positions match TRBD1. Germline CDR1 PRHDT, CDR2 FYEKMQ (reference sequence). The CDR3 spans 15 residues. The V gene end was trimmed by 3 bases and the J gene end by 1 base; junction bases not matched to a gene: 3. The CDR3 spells CASSFRGASNQPQHF. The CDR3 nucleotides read TGTGCCAGCAGCTTCAGGGGGGCGAGCAATCAGCCCCAGCATTTT.

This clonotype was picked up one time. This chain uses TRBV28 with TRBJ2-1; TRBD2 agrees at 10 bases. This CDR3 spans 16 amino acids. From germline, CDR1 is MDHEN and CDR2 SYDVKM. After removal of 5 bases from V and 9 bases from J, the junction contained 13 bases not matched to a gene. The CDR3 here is CASSTRLSGGKIEQFF. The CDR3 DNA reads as TGTGCCAGCAGTACCCGACTTAGCGGGGGGAAGATTGAGCAGTTCTTC.

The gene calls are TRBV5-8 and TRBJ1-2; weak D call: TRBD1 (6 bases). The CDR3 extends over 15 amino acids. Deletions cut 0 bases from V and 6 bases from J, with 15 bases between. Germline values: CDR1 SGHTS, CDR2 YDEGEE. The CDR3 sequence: CASSLEAGDYDGYTF. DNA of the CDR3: TGTGCCAGCAGCTTGGAGGCAGGGGACTATGATGGCTACACCTTC. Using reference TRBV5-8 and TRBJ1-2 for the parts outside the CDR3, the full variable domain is EAGVTQSPTHLIKTRGQQATLRCSPISGHTSVYWYQQALGLGLQFLLWYDEGEERNRGNFPPRFSGRQFPNYSSELNVNALELEDSALYLCASSLEAGDYDGYTFGSGTRLTVV.

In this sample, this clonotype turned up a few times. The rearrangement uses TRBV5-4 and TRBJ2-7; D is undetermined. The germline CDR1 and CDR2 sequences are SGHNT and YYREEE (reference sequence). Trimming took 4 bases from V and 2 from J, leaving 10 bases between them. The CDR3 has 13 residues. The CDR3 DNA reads TGTGCCAGCAGCCCGGAAGGGCCCTACGAGCAGTACTTC. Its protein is CASSPEGPYEQYF.

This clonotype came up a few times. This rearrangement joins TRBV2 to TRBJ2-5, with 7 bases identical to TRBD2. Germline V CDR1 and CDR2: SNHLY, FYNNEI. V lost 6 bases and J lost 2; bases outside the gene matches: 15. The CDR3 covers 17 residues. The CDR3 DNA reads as TGTGCCAGCAGAGACGCCCTTTTTAGCGGGTCGCAAGAGACCCAGTACTTC. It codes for CASRDALFSGSQETQYF. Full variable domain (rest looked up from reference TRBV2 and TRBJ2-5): EPEVTQTPSHQVTQMGQEVILRCVPISNHLYFYWYRQILGQKVEFLVSFYNNEISEKSEIFDDQFSVERPDGSNFTLKIRSTKLEDSAMYFCASRDALFSGSQETQYFGPGTRLLVL.

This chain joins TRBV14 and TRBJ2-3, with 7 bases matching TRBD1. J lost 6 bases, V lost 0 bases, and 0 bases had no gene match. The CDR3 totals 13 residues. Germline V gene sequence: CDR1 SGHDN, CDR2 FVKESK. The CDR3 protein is CASSQEDRDTQYF. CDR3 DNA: TGTGCCAGCAGCCAAGAGGACAGGGATACGCAGTATTTT.

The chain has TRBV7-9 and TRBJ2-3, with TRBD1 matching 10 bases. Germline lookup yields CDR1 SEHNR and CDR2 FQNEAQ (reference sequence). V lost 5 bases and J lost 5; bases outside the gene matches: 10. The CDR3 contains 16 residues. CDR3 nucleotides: TGTGCCAGCAGCCTCGGGACAGGGGATATTCAAGATACGCAGTATTTT. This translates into CASSLGTGDIQDTQYF.

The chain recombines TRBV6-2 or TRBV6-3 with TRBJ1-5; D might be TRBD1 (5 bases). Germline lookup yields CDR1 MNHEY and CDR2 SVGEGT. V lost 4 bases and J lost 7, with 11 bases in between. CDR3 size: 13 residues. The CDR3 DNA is TGTGCCAGCAGTTGGGAGGGGAGACAGCCCCAGCATTTT. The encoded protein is CASSWEGRQPQHF.

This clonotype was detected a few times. The CDR3 spells CASSELLGRDNEQFF. The CDR3 DNA is TGTGCCAGCAGTGAATTGTTAGGGCGGGACAATGAGCAGTTCTTC. The J gene is TRBJ2-1, the V gene TRBV25-1, with D maybe TRBD2 (5 bases). CDR3 length: 15 residues. V was shortened by 1 base and J by 5 bases, with 12 bases between the two germline ends. Per the germline V gene, CDR1 is MGHDK and CDR2 is SYGVNS.